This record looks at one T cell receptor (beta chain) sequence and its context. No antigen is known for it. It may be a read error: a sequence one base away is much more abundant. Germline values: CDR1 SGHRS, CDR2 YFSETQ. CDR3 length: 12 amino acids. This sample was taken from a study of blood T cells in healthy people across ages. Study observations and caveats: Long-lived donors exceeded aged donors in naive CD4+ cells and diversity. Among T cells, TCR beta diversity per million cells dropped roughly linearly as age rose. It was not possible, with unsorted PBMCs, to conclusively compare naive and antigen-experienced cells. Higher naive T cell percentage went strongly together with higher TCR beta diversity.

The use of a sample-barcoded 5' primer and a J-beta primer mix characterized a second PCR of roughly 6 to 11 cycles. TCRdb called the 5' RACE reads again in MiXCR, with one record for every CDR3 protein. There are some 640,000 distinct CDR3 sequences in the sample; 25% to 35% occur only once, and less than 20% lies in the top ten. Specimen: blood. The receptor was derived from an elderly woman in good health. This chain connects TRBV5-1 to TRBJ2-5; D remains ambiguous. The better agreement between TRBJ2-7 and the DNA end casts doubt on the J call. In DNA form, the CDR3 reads TGCACCAGCAGCGTGCCTTCTAACGAGCAGTACTTC. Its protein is CTSSVPSNEQYF.